The rows below give T cell receptor beta chains drawn from one sample of a study of vaccination and CD4 T cells after COVID-19. Their specific antigens are unknown. TCRdb recomputed calls from the PCR reads with MiXCR, one row per CDR3 protein. Counted here are roughly 11,000 distinct CDR3 sequences, around 47% occurring once; the ten biggest clones make up around a third. The sample was CD4+ T cells from blood, cultured in vitro. These receptors originate from a human donor who had recovered from COVID-19. The CDR3 runs from the conserved cysteine through the conserved F or W. D genes are given only for firm matches. Size is stated for part of the rows, as once, few or many counts, or as a class when the clone is expanded.

>TRBV19|-|TRBJ1-4|few
CASSGQWGEKLFF
TGTGCCAGTAGCGGACAGTGGGGCGAAAAACTGTTTTTT
>TRBV2|TRBD1|TRBJ2-5|-
CASNPQGRTQYF
TGTGCCAGCAACCCACAGGGGCGGACCCAGTACTTC
>TRBV6-1|TRBD2|TRBJ2-3|-
CASTAGVQGTQYF
TGTGCCAGCACCGCGGGGGTGCAAGGGACGCAGTATTTT
>TRBV15|TRBD2|TRBJ2-7|-
CATSTITSGGSYEQYF
TGTGCCACCAGCACTATTACTAGCGGGGGATCCTACGAGCAGTACTTC
>TRBV7-9|TRBD1|TRBJ2-4|few
CASSLTGGKNIQYF
TGTGCCAGCAGCTTGACAGGGGGCAAAAACATTCAGTACTTC
>TRBV5-6|-|TRBJ1-2|-
CASGSSSYGYTF
TGTGCCAGCGGCTCATCGTCCTATGGCTACACCTTC
>TRBV12-3/TRBV12-4|TRBD2|TRBJ2-3|-
CASSFGLAGGRTDTQYF
TGTGCCAGCAGTTTTGGTCTAGCGGGGGGCCGCACAGATACGCAGTATTTT
>TRBV10-1|-|TRBJ1-5|few
CASSELRDQPQHF
TGCGCCAGCAGTGAGTTGCGGGATCAGCCCCAGCATTTT
>TRBV20-1|-|TRBJ2-1|few
CSASGLGVSDEQFF
TGCAGTGCTAGCGGGCTGGGGGTTAGTGATGAGCAGTTCTTC
>TRBV5-1|-|TRBJ2-7|-
CASSLVGFNEQYF
TGCGCCAGCAGCTTGGTAGGGTTTAACGAGCAGTACTTC
>TRBV21-1|-|TRBJ2-3|-
CASSNPKSSTSGVGDTQYF
TGTGCCAGCAGCAATCCCAAATCCTCGACTAGCGGGGTCGGAGATACGCAGTATTTT
>TRBV12-3/TRBV12-4|TRBD2|TRBJ2-2|medium-sized
CASSYGGANTGELFF
TGTGCCAGCAGTTACGGGGGGGCGAACACCGGGGAGCTGTTTTTT
>TRBV10-3|-|TRBJ1-5|-
CAISESGGNSNQPQHF
TGTGCCATCAGTGAGTCGGGGGGGAATAGCAATCAGCCCCAGCATTTT
>TRBV12-5|-|TRBJ2-4|-
CASGSSIAKNIQYF
TGTGCTAGCGGTAGCTCGATAGCCAAAAACATTCAGTACTTC
>TRBV27|-|TRBJ2-6|-
CASSPLGGSGANVLTF
TGTGCCAGCAGCCCTCTCGGGGGCTCTGGGGCCAACGTCCTGACTTTC
>TRBV6-4|-|TRBJ2-1|few
CASSDTIAVSYNEQFF
TGTGCCAGCAGTGACACTATAGCGGTTTCCTACAATGAGCAGTTCTTC
>TRBV11-3|-|TRBJ1-1|-
CASSPRGGSTRMNTEAFF
TGTGCCAGCAGCCCCCGGGGAGGGTCCACACGAATGAACACTGAAGCTTTCTTT
>TRBV7-2|-|TRBJ1-6|-
CASSPDVSPLHF
TGTGCCAGCAGCCCTGACGTTTCACCCCTCCACTTT
>TRBV11-2|-|TRBJ1-2|few
CASSLFNWDRRTGVGYTF
TGTGCCAGCAGCTTATTTAATTGGGACCGGCGCACAGGTGTTGGCTACACCTTC
>TRBV12-3/TRBV12-4|TRBD2|TRBJ2-3|-
CASSFFVVAGDDTQYF
TGTGCCAGCAGTTTTTTTGTGGTAGCGGGGGATGATACGCAGTATTTT
>TRBV6-1|-|TRBJ1-2|few
CASSEEGGISYGYTF
TGTGCCAGCAGTGAAGAGGGAGGGATTTCTTATGGCTACACCTTC
>TRBV9|-|TRBJ1-5|few
CASSPSEYSNQPQHF
TGTGCCAGCAGCCCTTCAGAGTATAGCAATCAGCCCCAGCATTTT
>TRBV12-3/TRBV12-4|-|TRBJ1-2|once
CASSFGQFYGYTF
TGTGCCAGCAGTTTCGGGCAGTTCTATGGCTACACCTTC